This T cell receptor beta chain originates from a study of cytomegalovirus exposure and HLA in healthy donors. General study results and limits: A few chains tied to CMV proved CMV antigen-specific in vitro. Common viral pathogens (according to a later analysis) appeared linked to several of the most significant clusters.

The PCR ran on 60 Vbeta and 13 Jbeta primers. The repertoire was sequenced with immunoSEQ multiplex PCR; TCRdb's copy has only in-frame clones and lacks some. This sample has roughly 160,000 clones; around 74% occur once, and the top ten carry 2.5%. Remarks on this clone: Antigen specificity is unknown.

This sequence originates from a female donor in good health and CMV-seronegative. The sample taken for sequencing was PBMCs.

The CDR3 nucleotides read TGTGCCAGCAGCACACGAGAAGCACAGGTACTGTATTTT. This codes for CASSTREAQVLYF. This chain uses TRBV7-8 with TRBJ1-3; maybe TRBD1 (5 bases). V lost 5 bases and J lost 16, with 21 bases in between. Germline-derived CDR1 and CDR2 are SGHVS and FQNEAQ. The CDR3 totals 13 residues. The full variable domain, rest sourced from reference TRBV7-8 and TRBJ1-3, is GAGVSQSPRYKVAKRGQDVALRCDPISGHVSLFWYQQALGQGPEFLTYFQNEAQLDKSGLPSDRFFAERPEGSVSTLKIQRTQQEDSAVYLCASSTREAQVLYFGEGSWLTVV.